The rows below give T cell receptor beta chains drawn from one sample of a study of T cell responses to AZD1222 COVID-19 vaccine. Assay used: immunoSEQ multiplex PCR; TCRdb lists only in-frame clones, some missing. Here the sample spans about 130,000 clones, approximately 88% being singletons. Sequenced here: peripheral blood, sampled on day 0 of AZD1222 vaccination. Receptor source: an adult in good health. The CDR3 runs from the conserved cysteine through the conserved F or W. The D gene is left open where the match is weak. Clone sizes are given selectively: once, few, many, or a class where the clone is expanded.

v_gene: TRBV3-1/TRBV3-2; abundance: .; j_gene: TRBJ2-3; d_gene: .; CDR3nt: TGTGCCAGCAGCCAAGGAAATTCCGGTTTCACAGATACGCAGTATTTT; CDR3aa: CASSQGNSGFTDTQYF
v_gene: TRBV27; abundance: .; j_gene: TRBJ1-1; d_gene: .; CDR3nt: TGTGCCAGCAGTTGGTCCGGTGGGGTTGAAGCTTTCTTT; CDR3aa: CASSWSGGVEAFF
v_gene: TRBV11-3; abundance: once; j_gene: TRBJ1-4; d_gene: .; CDR3nt: TGTGCCAGCAGCCAGGGCGGACGGAATAATGAAAAACTGTTTTTT; CDR3aa: CASSQGGRNNEKLFF
v_gene: TRBV29-1; abundance: .; j_gene: TRBJ2-1; d_gene: .; CDR3nt: TGCAGCGTAGAATCGGCGGTACGGCGGAATGAGCAGTTCTTC; CDR3aa: CSVESAVRRNEQFF
v_gene: TRBV6-5; abundance: .; j_gene: TRBJ1-2; d_gene: .; CDR3nt: TGTGCCAGCAAAGGCTATGGCTACACCTTC; CDR3aa: CASKGYGYTF
v_gene: TRBV29-1; abundance: once; j_gene: TRBJ2-7; d_gene: TRBD2; CDR3nt: TGCAGCGTTGCGACTAGCCGGGGTGGCTACGAGCAGTACTTC; CDR3aa: CSVATSRGGYEQYF
v_gene: TRBV6-5; abundance: .; j_gene: TRBJ1-2; d_gene: TRBD1; CDR3nt: TGTGCCAGCAGTTTGACCGGGACAGGGGGTGACTATGGCTACACCTTC; CDR3aa: CASSLTGTGGDYGYTF
v_gene: TRBV6-6; abundance: .; j_gene: TRBJ2-5; d_gene: TRBD1; CDR3nt: TGTGCCAGCTCCGGGACAGGGGGTTATGAGACCCAGTACTTC; CDR3aa: CASSGTGGYETQYF
v_gene: TRBV6-1; abundance: once; j_gene: TRBJ1-2; d_gene: .; CDR3nt: TGTGCCAGCAGTGAATTCGACAGTAACTATGGCTACACCTTC; CDR3aa: CASSEFDSNYGYTF
v_gene: TRBV7-9; abundance: .; j_gene: TRBJ1-2; d_gene: .; CDR3nt: TGTGCCAGCAGCCCGACAGAGTTCTATGGCTACACCTTC; CDR3aa: CASSPTEFYGYTF
v_gene: TRBV28; abundance: .; j_gene: TRBJ1-1; d_gene: .; CDR3nt: TGTGCCAGCAGTTCTGGCGCTGAAGCTTTCTTT; CDR3aa: CASSSGAEAFF
v_gene: TRBV6-2/TRBV6-3; abundance: many; j_gene: TRBJ1-5; d_gene: .; CDR3nt: TGTGCCAGCAGTTACCAGGACGTAGAGCCCCAGCATTTT; CDR3aa: CASSYQDVEPQHF
v_gene: TRBV28; abundance: .; j_gene: TRBJ2-7; d_gene: .; CDR3nt: TGTGCCAGCAGTCCGTATTCCTACGAGCAGTACTTC; CDR3aa: CASSPYSYEQYF
v_gene: TRBV19; abundance: .; j_gene: TRBJ2-7; d_gene: .; CDR3nt: TGTGCCAGTAGTATAGATCGGGGTAGACGGACCTACGAGCAGTACTTC; CDR3aa: CASSIDRGRRTYEQYF
v_gene: TRBV10-3; abundance: .; j_gene: TRBJ2-1; d_gene: .; CDR3nt: TGTGCCATCAGTGAGCCAGACTTACAGGGCTACAATGAGCAGTTCTTC; CDR3aa: CAISEPDLQGYNEQFF
v_gene: TRBV19; abundance: .; j_gene: TRBJ1-2; d_gene: TRBD1; CDR3nt: TGTGCCAGTAGTCTTGGGACAGGGGGGAATGGCTACACCTTC; CDR3aa: CASSLGTGGNGYTF
v_gene: TRBV5-1; abundance: few; j_gene: TRBJ2-7; d_gene: TRBD2; CDR3nt: TGCGCCAGCAGCACGCGGGCGGGAGGAGACGAGCAGTACTTC; CDR3aa: CASSTRAGGDEQYF
v_gene: TRBV5-1; abundance: .; j_gene: TRBJ2-5; d_gene: .; CDR3nt: TGCGCCAGCAGCTTGGAAGCGTGGGGCCTACGGGAGACCCAGTACTTC; CDR3aa: CASSLEAWGLRETQYF
v_gene: TRBV12-5; abundance: .; j_gene: TRBJ2-7; d_gene: TRBD2; CDR3nt: TGTGCTAGTGGTTTGGCAGCGGGAGGGCCCTCCTACGAGCAGTACTTC; CDR3aa: CASGLAAGGPSYEQYF
v_gene: TRBV29-1; abundance: .; j_gene: TRBJ2-3; d_gene: .; CDR3nt: TGCAGCGTTGTTCTGCCCCAAGATACGCAGTATTTT; CDR3aa: CSVVLPQDTQYF
v_gene: TRBV7-3; abundance: .; j_gene: TRBJ2-1; d_gene: TRBD2; CDR3nt: TGTGCCAGCAGCTCCGTGGGAGGGCAGGAGCAGTTCTTC; CDR3aa: CASSSVGGQEQFF
v_gene: TRBV27; abundance: few; j_gene: TRBJ1-5; d_gene: .; CDR3nt: TGTGCCAGCAGTTTAGGGCGGTTAAATCAGCCCCAGCATTTT; CDR3aa: CASSLGRLNQPQHF
v_gene: TRBV9; abundance: .; j_gene: TRBJ2-3; d_gene: .; CDR3nt: TGTGCCAGCAGCGCAGGCTCGAATTGGGGCACAGATACGCAGTATTTT; CDR3aa: CASSAGSNWGTDTQYF
v_gene: TRBV7-2; abundance: .; j_gene: TRBJ2-3; d_gene: .; CDR3nt: TGTGCCAGCAGCTTAGCCCCTAGGAGCACAGATACGCAGTATTTT; CDR3aa: CASSLAPRSTDTQYF
v_gene: TRBV27; abundance: .; j_gene: TRBJ2-2; d_gene: .; CDR3nt: TGTGCCAGCAAGATGAACACCGGGGAGCTGTTTTTT; CDR3aa: CASKMNTGELFF
v_gene: TRBV27; abundance: .; j_gene: TRBJ2-7; d_gene: TRBD1; CDR3nt: TGTGCCAGTCGGCTCGGGACAGGGGCCTACGAGCAGTACTTC; CDR3aa: CASRLGTGAYEQYF
v_gene: TRBV27; abundance: .; j_gene: TRBJ1-1; d_gene: TRBD1; CDR3nt: TGTGCCAGCAGTTTATCAGGGGGCAACACTGAAGCTTTCTTT; CDR3aa: CASSLSGGNTEAFF
v_gene: TRBV12-3/TRBV12-4; abundance: .; j_gene: TRBJ1-5; d_gene: .; CDR3nt: TGTGCCAGCAGTTCCTCGACGCCCCAGCATTTT; CDR3aa: CASSSSTPQHF
v_gene: TRBV27; abundance: .; j_gene: TRBJ2-7; d_gene: TRBD1; CDR3nt: TGTGCCAGCAAACTCGGGACAGGGGTTTGGGAGCAGTACTTC; CDR3aa: CASKLGTGVWEQYF
v_gene: TRBV10-3; abundance: once; j_gene: TRBJ1-2; d_gene: TRBD1; CDR3nt: TGTGCCTCGAGGGGCAGGGACAGGGCTTTCTATGGCTACACCTTC; CDR3aa: CASRGRDRAFYGYTF
v_gene: TRBV27; abundance: once; j_gene: TRBJ1-1; d_gene: TRBD1; CDR3nt: TGTGCCAGCAGTTTAGAACGGGACAGGGGCACTGAAGCTTTCTTT; CDR3aa: CASSLERDRGTEAFF
v_gene: TRBV2; abundance: .; j_gene: TRBJ2-1; d_gene: .; CDR3nt: TGTGCCAGCAGTGGACTCCTCTCTGAGAATGAGCAGTTCTTC; CDR3aa: CASSGLLSENEQFF
v_gene: TRBV7-6; abundance: .; j_gene: TRBJ1-2; d_gene: TRBD1; CDR3nt: TGTGCCAGCAGCCTCGGGACAGGGGACTATGGCTACACCTTC; CDR3aa: CASSLGTGDYGYTF
v_gene: TRBV7-2; abundance: .; j_gene: TRBJ2-7; d_gene: .; CDR3nt: TGTGCCAGCAGCTTACCTAACGAGCAGTACTTC; CDR3aa: CASSLPNEQYF
v_gene: TRBV5-5; abundance: .; j_gene: TRBJ2-7; d_gene: TRBD2; CDR3nt: TGTGCCAGCAGCTTTTTAATTCGGACTAGCGGGAGATACGAGCAGTACTTC; CDR3aa: CASSFLIRTSGRYEQYF
v_gene: TRBV5-4; abundance: .; j_gene: TRBJ1-2; d_gene: TRBD1; CDR3nt: TGTGCCAGCAGCTTGGTAGCGGACAGGGCGACCTATGGCTACACCTTC; CDR3aa: CASSLVADRATYGYTF
v_gene: TRBV14; abundance: .; j_gene: TRBJ1-4; d_gene: .; CDR3nt: TGTGCCAGCAGCCAAGATTTTGGAGCTGAAAAACTGTTTTTT; CDR3aa: CASSQDFGAEKLFF
v_gene: TRBV19; abundance: .; j_gene: TRBJ1-1; d_gene: TRBD1; CDR3nt: TGTGCCAGTAGTAGGGGACAGATAACCTTATTGAACACTGAAGCTTTCTTT; CDR3aa: CASSRGQITLLNTEAFF
v_gene: TRBV6-5; abundance: .; j_gene: TRBJ2-7; d_gene: TRBD1; CDR3nt: TGTGCCAGCAGGGTCCGGACAGGGCCCTCCTACGAGCAGTACTTC; CDR3aa: CASRVRTGPSYEQYF
v_gene: TRBV19; abundance: .; j_gene: TRBJ2-3; d_gene: TRBD2; CDR3nt: TGTGCCAGTGGAATGGGGGGGGGAAGCACAGATACGCAGTATTTT; CDR3aa: CASGMGGGSTDTQYF
v_gene: TRBV5-1; abundance: few; j_gene: TRBJ1-2; d_gene: .; CDR3nt: TGCGCCAGCAGCCCTCACAGGGAAGTTGGGGCCTATGGCTACACCTTC; CDR3aa: CASSPHREVGAYGYTF
v_gene: TRBV11-3; abundance: .; j_gene: TRBJ2-7; d_gene: .; CDR3nt: TGTGCCAGCAGCCCCCGAACAGGGTCCTCCTACGAGCAGTACTTC; CDR3aa: CASSPRTGSSYEQYF
v_gene: TRBV28; abundance: .; j_gene: TRBJ1-2; d_gene: .; CDR3nt: TGTGCCAGCAGCCCGAGGGAGCTACCACATGGCTACACCTTC; CDR3aa: CASSPRELPHGYTF
v_gene: TRBV15; abundance: .; j_gene: TRBJ1-5; d_gene: TRBD1; CDR3nt: TGTGCCACCAGCAGAGGGTTGACAGGGGAAGGCAATCAGCCCCAGCATTTT; CDR3aa: CATSRGLTGEGNQPQHF
v_gene: TRBV7-6; abundance: .; j_gene: TRBJ1-1; d_gene: .; CDR3nt: TGTGCCAGCAGCGCTGGACTGCCGAACACTGAAGCTTTCTTT; CDR3aa: CASSAGLPNTEAFF
v_gene: TRBV7-9; abundance: many; j_gene: TRBJ2-1; d_gene: .; CDR3nt: TGTGCCAGCAGCCCCCCCCAGGGCCTCTCCTACAATGAGCAGTTCTTC; CDR3aa: CASSPPQGLSYNEQFF
v_gene: TRBV11-3; abundance: .; j_gene: TRBJ1-2; d_gene: TRBD1; CDR3nt: TGTGCCAGCAGCTCAACTTTGGCAGGGGGCGTAGGTGGCTACACCTTC; CDR3aa: CASSSTLAGGVGGYTF
v_gene: TRBV9; abundance: .; j_gene: TRBJ1-3; d_gene: .; CDR3nt: TGTGCCAGCAGCGAACAGATTACTACTCGAGAGACAGTTGGAAACACCATATATTTT; CDR3aa: CASSEQITTRETVGNTIYF
v_gene: TRBV15; abundance: .; j_gene: TRBJ2-7; d_gene: .; CDR3nt: TGTGCCACCAGCTTGGGGGCCGGGCAGTACTTC; CDR3aa: CATSLGAGQYF
v_gene: TRBV24-1; abundance: .; j_gene: TRBJ2-2; d_gene: TRBD2; CDR3nt: TGTGCCACCAGTGATTTGAAGTTAGCGGGAGTCGGGGAGCTGTTTTTT; CDR3aa: CATSDLKLAGVGELFF
v_gene: TRBV4-2; abundance: .; j_gene: TRBJ2-7; d_gene: .; CDR3nt: TGTGCCAGCAGCCAAGATCTTGACCGATTGGGGGACTACGAGCAGTACTTC; CDR3aa: CASSQDLDRLGDYEQYF
v_gene: TRBV24-1; abundance: once; j_gene: TRBJ2-3; d_gene: .; CDR3nt: TGTGCCACCAGTGATTTGAAAAGGACCCATCATACGCAGTATTTT; CDR3aa: CATSDLKRTHHTQYF
v_gene: TRBV4-3; abundance: .; j_gene: TRBJ2-7; d_gene: TRBD1; CDR3nt: TGCGCCAGCAGCCAAGAGGACAGGAGATACTACGAGCAGTACTTC; CDR3aa: CASSQEDRRYYEQYF
v_gene: TRBV5-4; abundance: .; j_gene: TRBJ2-7; d_gene: TRBD2; CDR3nt: TGTGCCAGCAGCTTGGCCCTAGCGGGGAGTATATACGAGCAGTACTTC; CDR3aa: CASSLALAGSIYEQYF
v_gene: TRBV4-3; abundance: few; j_gene: TRBJ1-2; d_gene: .; CDR3nt: TGCGCCAGCAGCCAAGATCCTAATAACTATGGCTACACCTTC; CDR3aa: CASSQDPNNYGYTF
v_gene: TRBV6-2/TRBV6-3; abundance: .; j_gene: TRBJ1-5; d_gene: .; CDR3nt: TGTGCCAGCAGTTACGTGCCAGGGAGGGGAGGCAATCAGCCCCAGCATTTT; CDR3aa: CASSYVPGRGGNQPQHF
v_gene: TRBV11-2; abundance: .; j_gene: TRBJ2-7; d_gene: TRBD1; CDR3nt: TGTGCCAGCAGCTCTATGACAGGGCTCCTGTTTTACGAGCAGTACTTC; CDR3aa: CASSSMTGLLFYEQYF
v_gene: TRBV18; abundance: .; j_gene: TRBJ1-2; d_gene: .; CDR3nt: TGTGCCAGCTCACCACCTCGCAGAGACTATGGCTACACCTTC; CDR3aa: CASSPPRRDYGYTF
v_gene: TRBV9; abundance: .; j_gene: TRBJ2-7; d_gene: .; CDR3nt: TGTGCCAGCAGCGTAGGAGGGGGGGGCAGCTCCTACGAGCAGTACTTC; CDR3aa: CASSVGGGGSSYEQYF
v_gene: TRBV18; abundance: .; j_gene: TRBJ1-1; d_gene: .; CDR3nt: TGTGCCAGCTCACCAGGGCTAAAGACAGAAGGGGGGATTTTTTTT; CDR3aa: CASSPGLKTEGGIFF